This is a list of T cell receptor beta chains from one sample in a study of metastatic and nonmetastatic thyroid tumors. From the PCR reads, TCRdb re-called clones with MiXCR. The sample includes 14,000 to 15,000 clones, over 20% of them seen just once. Sequenced input: tumor tissue. The source of these receptors is a female donor with papillary thyroid cancer or a benign thyroid nodule (not recorded which). Some clones in this sample may be carry-over from other donors' samples. The CDR3 runs from the conserved cysteine through the conserved F or W. Each record gives: J gene, D gene, clone size, V gene, CDR3 protein, CDR3 DNA. A D gene is named only where the DNA matches it firmly. Size values are once, few and many counts, or a class for expanded clones, and some rows have none.

TRBJ2-3	.	.	TRBV6-2/TRBV6-3	CASSYHSTDTQYF	TGTGCCAGCAGTTATCACAGCACAGATACGCAGTATTTT
TRBJ1-1	.	.	TRBV5-1	CASSLKGIGRANTEAFF	TGCGCCAGCAGCTTAAAGGGAATAGGGAGGGCGAACACTGAAGCTTTCTTT
TRBJ2-6	.	medium-sized	TRBV6-1	CASSGGSGANVLTF	TGTGCCAGCAGTGGGGGATCTGGGGCCAACGTCCTGACTTTC
TRBJ2-1	.	many	TRBV6-1	CASSESTDYNEQFF	TGTGCCAGCAGTGAAAGCACAGATTACAATGAGCAGTTCTTC
TRBJ2-1	TRBD2	many	TRBV2	CASSDREGRNEQFF	TGTGCCAGCAGTGACCGGGAGGGCCGAAATGAGCAGTTCTTC
TRBJ2-3	.	many	TRBV18	CASSPGAGTDTQYF	TGTGCCAGCTCACCAGGAGCGGGTACAGATACGCAGTATTTT
TRBJ1-2	.	many	TRBV29-1	CSVEDRGNNYGYTF	TGCAGCGTTGAAGATCGGGGAAATAACTATGGCTACACCTTC
TRBJ1-4	.	many	TRBV18	CASSPSKRGTTNEKLFF	TGTGCCAGCTCACCAAGCAAGAGGGGGACGACTAATGAAAAACTGTTTTTT
TRBJ1-5	TRBD1	.	TRBV20-1	CSALTGGNQPQHF	TGCAGTGCTTTGACAGGGGGCAATCAGCCCCAGCATTTT
TRBJ2-7	TRBD2	.	TRBV5-1	CASSLLGSGDSYEQYF	TGCGCCAGCAGCTTGCTTGGGAGCGGGGATTCCTACGAGCAGTACTTC
TRBJ2-1	.	few	TRBV6-1	CASSDGAKVDEQFF	TGTGCCAGCAGTGACGGGGCTAAGGTGGATGAGCAGTTCTTC
TRBJ2-5	.	many	TRBV18	CASSPPTVETQYF	TGTGCCAGCTCACCACCCACAGTAGAGACCCAGTACTTC
TRBJ2-1	TRBD2	many	TRBV6-5	CASMGLAGFYGSYNEQFF	TGTGCCAGCATGGGGCTAGCGGGCTTCTATGGGTCCTACAATGAGCAGTTCTTC
TRBJ1-5	.	.	TRBV11-1	CASSLIWHGGNQPQHF	TGTGCCAGCAGCCTCATTTGGCACGGTGGGAATCAGCCCCAGCATTTT
TRBJ1-5	.	many	TRBV11-2	CASSLDRGRNQPQHF	TGTGCCAGCAGCTTAGATCGCGGGAGAAATCAGCCCCAGCATTTT
TRBJ2-3	.	many	TRBV12-3/TRBV12-4	CASRRTRTSTDTQYF	TGTGCCAGCAGACGGACCCGCACTAGCACAGATACGCAGTATTTT
TRBJ1-5	.	many	TRBV7-8	CASSLHQNQPQHF	TGTGCCAGCAGCCTACACCAAAATCAGCCCCAGCATTTT
TRBJ2-3	TRBD2	many	TRBV7-9	CASSPGLAGGRTDTQYF	TGTGCCAGCAGCCCGGGACTAGCGGGAGGGCGGACAGATACGCAGTATTTT
TRBJ2-1	.	many	TRBV7-2	CASSSIGQTSSYNEQFF	TGTGCCAGCAGCTCTATAGGACAGACGAGCTCCTACAATGAGCAGTTCTTC
TRBJ1-2	.	medium-sized	TRBV4-1	CASSRSTASNYGYTF	TGCGCCAGCAGCCGTTCGACAGCTTCTAACTATGGCTACACCTTC
TRBJ2-1	.	many	TRBV20-1	CSAGTGNEQFF	TGCAGTGCCGGCACAGGGAATGAGCAGTTCTTC
TRBJ2-3	.	many	TRBV28	CASTWGLMHTDTQYF	TGTGCCAGCACCTGGGGCTTAATGCACACAGATACGCAGTATTTT
TRBJ2-3	.	.	TRBV20-1	CSVRSAIGRTDTQYF	TGCAGTGTTAGATCGGCTATCGGGAGAACAGATACGCAGTATTTT
TRBJ2-7	.	.	TRBV20-1	CSARESGTYEQYF	TGCAGTGCTAGAGAATCGGGTACCTACGAGCAGTACTTC
TRBJ2-7	.	medium-sized	TRBV3-1	CASSQGTQGYEQYF	TGTGCCAGCAGCCAAGGGACCCAGGGCTACGAGCAGTACTTC
TRBJ1-5	.	many	TRBV10-3	CAISPEGQPQHF	TGTGCCATCAGTCCGGAGGGGCAGCCCCAGCATTTT
TRBJ1-5	.	large	TRBV12-3/TRBV12-4	CASSLGASNQPQHF	TGTGCCAGCAGTTTAGGGGCTAGCAATCAGCCCCAGCATTTT
TRBJ1-3	.	large	TRBV19	CASRPDTISGNTIYF	TGTGCCAGTAGACCGGACACCATCTCTGGAAACACCATATATTTT
TRBJ1-2	.	few	TRBV30	CAWSVPGMGYGYTF	TGTGCCTGGAGTGTCCCGGGAATGGGCTATGGCTACACCTTC
TRBJ2-5	.	many	TRBV7-6	CASSSSLTGVGETQYF	TGTGCCAGCAGCTCCTCGTTGACGGGAGTTGGAGAGACCCAGTACTTC
TRBJ2-3	TRBD2	few	TRBV6-1	CASIPISGGGTDTQYF	TGTGCCAGCATCCCCATATCGGGGGGAGGCACAGATACGCAGTATTTT
TRBJ2-3	.	many	TRBV10-3	CAISERQGYSMDTQYF	TGTGCCATCAGTGAGAGGCAGGGGTACTCGATGGATACGCAGTATTTT
TRBJ2-3	.	many	TRBV14	CASSLGGLTQYF	TGTGCCAGCAGCCTCGGCGGCCTTACGCAGTATTTT